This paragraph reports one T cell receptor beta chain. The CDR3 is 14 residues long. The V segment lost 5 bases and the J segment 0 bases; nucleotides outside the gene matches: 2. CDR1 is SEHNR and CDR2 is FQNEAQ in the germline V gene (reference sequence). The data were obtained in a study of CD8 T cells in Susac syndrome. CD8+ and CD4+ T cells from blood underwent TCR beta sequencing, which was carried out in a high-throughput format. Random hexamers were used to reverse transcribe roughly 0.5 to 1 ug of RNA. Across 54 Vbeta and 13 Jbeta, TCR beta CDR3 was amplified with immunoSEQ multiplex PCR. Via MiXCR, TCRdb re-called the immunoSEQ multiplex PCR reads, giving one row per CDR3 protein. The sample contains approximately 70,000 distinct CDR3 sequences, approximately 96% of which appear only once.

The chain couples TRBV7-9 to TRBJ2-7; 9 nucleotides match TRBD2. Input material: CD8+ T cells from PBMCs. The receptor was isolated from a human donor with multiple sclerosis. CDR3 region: CASSMTSGSYEQYF. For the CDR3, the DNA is TGTGCCAGCAGCATGACTAGCGGCTCCTACGAGCAGTACTTC.